Presented here are 11 T cell receptor beta chains from one specimen sequenced in a study of blood T cells in healthy people across ages. The authors ran a second PCR of roughly 6 to 12 cycles using a sample-barcoded 5' primer and a J-beta primer mix. TCRdb redid the calling of the 5' RACE reads with MiXCR, one entry per CDR3 protein. The profile shows some 850,000 distinct CDR3 sequences, roughly 25% of them singletons. The same specimen was also included in a second study, on T cells of mothers and their children.

Sequenced input: blood. The receptors here all came from a boy aged 5-17 years in good health.

This clonotype has just one count. The chain is built from TRBV6-5 and TRBJ2-7; no reliable D call. Germline CDR1 is MNHEY and CDR2 is SVGAGI. V was shortened by 2 bases and J by 3 bases, with 11 bases between the two germline ends. This CDR3 has 14 amino acids. CDR3 protein: CASSYADWGYEQYF. The DNA of the CDR3 is TGTGCCAGCAGTTACGCCGACTGGGGCTACGAGCAGTACTTC.

This chain connects TRBV29-1 to TRBJ2-2, with 7 bases fitting TRBD2. J was trimmed by 9 bases and V by 6 bases; bases with no gene match: 7. The CDR3 spans 12 residues. In germline, CDR1 is SQVTM, CDR2 ANQGSEA. Written as DNA, the CDR3 is TGCAGCGTCCGACTAGCCCCGAGGGAGCTGTTTTTT. This sequence encodes CSVRLAPRELFF.

The chain couples TRBV7-2 to TRBJ2-3; D gene uncertain. V lost 1 base and J lost 10, with 6 bases in between. Germline V gene lookup returns CDR1 SGHTA and CDR2 FQGNSA. The CDR3 has 11 residues. CDR3 sequence (DNA): TGTGCCAGCAGCTTAGTAGACGCGCAGTATTTT. This translates into CASSLVDAQYF.

V usage is TRBV7-2 and J usage is TRBJ2-7; tentative D call: TRBD1 (5 bases). This CDR3 comprises 13 residues. V lost 4 bases to trimming and J lost 0 bases, with 7 bases between them. Germline CDR1 reads SGHTA; CDR2 reads FQGNSA. The CDR3 DNA reads as TGTGCCAGCAGCTCGGACAACTCCTACGAGCAGTACTTC. Residues: CASSSDNSYEQYF.

This rearrangement joins TRBV7-3 to TRBJ2-1; 8 nucleotides align to TRBD2. CDR1 is SGHTA, CDR2 FQGTGA, per germline. With V trimmed by 5 bases and J by 4 bases, 10 bases remained unmatched. CDR3 length: 16 residues. CDR3 coding DNA: TGTGCCAGCAGCGACCGGGTAGCGGGGTTATACAATGAGCAGTTCTTC. Its translation is CASSDRVAGLYNEQFF. The full variable domain, with the rest looked up from reference TRBV7-3 and TRBJ2-1, is GAGVSQTPSNKVTEKGKYVELRCDPISGHTALYWYRQSLGQGPEFLIYFQGTGAADDSGLPNDRFFAVRPEGSVSTLKIQRTERGDSAVYLCASSDRVAGLYNEQFFGPGTRLTVL.

This clonotype was seen a handful of times. The gene calls are TRBV4-1 and TRBJ2-1, with D possibly matching TRBD1 (5 bases). The length of the CDR3 is 16 residues. V lost 4 bases, J lost 1 base, and 14 bases lay in between. The germline gives CDR1 MGHRA, CDR2 YSYEKL. CDR3 sequence (DNA): TGCGCCAGCAGCCCTTTGGGGCTCCGTTCCTACAATGAGCAGTTCTTC. It encodes CASSPLGLRSYNEQFF.

The chain couples TRBV9 to TRBJ1-2; TRBD1 aligns across 7 bases. V lost 1 base, J lost 4 bases, and 7 bases stayed unmatched. Germline-derived CDR1 and CDR2 are SGDLS and YYNGEE. This CDR3 comprises 15 residues. CDR3 sequence reads: CASSVRRTGTYGYTF. The CDR3 DNA sequence: TGTGCCAGCAGCGTACGAAGGACAGGAACCTATGGCTACACCTTC.

In this sample, this clonotype turned up a few times. The rearrangement links TRBV20-1 to TRBJ1-4, with D tentatively TRBD1 (6 bases). V was pared by 6 bases and J by 7 bases, with 15 bases between. The CDR3 consists of 13 residues. CDR1 is DFQATT, CDR2 SNEGSKA, per germline (reference sequence). CDR3 nucleotides: TGCAGTGCCACACAGGGTGGGAGTGAAAAACTGTTTTTT. Translation gives CSATQGGSEKLFF.

The rearrangement links TRBV30 to TRBJ1-4; 10 bases are a match to TRBD1. J was trimmed by 8 bases and V by 2 bases; bases with no gene match: 8. Germline V CDR1 and CDR2: GTSNPN, SVGIG (reference sequence). This CDR3 is built from 15 residues. CDR3 sequence (DNA): TGTGCCTGGAGTCCAAACCGGGACAGGGGAGAAAAACTGTTTTTT. Protein sequence: CAWSPNRDRGEKLFF.

This clonotype has just a few counts. The chain links TRBV6-5 to TRBJ2-7; D may be TRBD1 or TRBD2 (5 bases each). Trimming pared 2 bases from V and 2 bases from J, leaving 10 bases between. The CDR3 length is 14 residues. Germline-derived CDR1 and CDR2 are MNHEY and SVGAGI. The CDR3 region has the DNA TGTGCCAGCAGTTACGGGGGAAGGGCCTACGAGCAGTACTTC. This sequence encodes CASSYGGRAYEQYF.

The chain uses TRBV5-1 and TRBJ1-1; possibly TRBD1 for D (5 bases). Germline V gene lookup returns CDR1 SGHRS and CDR2 YFSETQ. V lost 2 bases to trimming and J lost 5 bases, with 16 bases between them. The CDR3 spans 15 residues. CDR3 in amino acids: CASSLGGGLGTEAFF. The DNA of the CDR3 is TGCGCCAGCAGCTTAGGTGGGGGGTTGGGGACTGAAGCTTTCTTT.